This T cell receptor (beta chain) emerged from a study of Ad26.COV2.S vaccination and SARS-CoV-2 variants. Broader study findings: Responses of spike-specific T cells (both CD8+ and CD4+) reportedly showed substantial breadth after vaccination.

With respect to this clone: Antigen unknown.

The data were produced by immunoSEQ multiplex PCR, yet TCRdb's version contains in-frame clones alone and is incomplete. The data contain hundreds of thousands of clones, approximately 81% of them singletons. Treatment in this sample: some 19 received Ad26.COV2.S at low or high dose, single or two shots; about 5 received placebo; per-sample allocation not given. Material that was analyzed had been drawn on day 63 after the first vaccine or placebo injection. Per germline, CDR1 SGDLS and CDR2 YYNGEE. The junction had 6 bases not matched to a gene; V was cut back by 3 bases and J by 6 bases. The CDR3 length is 15 residues.

The specimen was peripheral blood, collected in a trial of Ad26.COV2.S vaccine versus placebo. This clonotype originated in a person aged 18-65 years who received the Ad26.COV2.S COVID-19 vaccine or a placebo. The genes are TRBV9 and TRBJ2-2; 9 bases match TRBD2. Here the CDR3 reads CASSATSGAPGELFF. CDR3 nucleotide sequence: TGTGCCAGCAGCGCGACTAGCGGAGCCCCCGGGGAGCTGTTTTTT. Looking up the rest from reference TRBV9 and TRBJ2-2 gives the full variable domain: DSGVTQTPKHLITATGQRVTLRCSPRSGDLSVYWYQQSLDQGLQFLIQYYNGEERAKGNILERFSAQQFPDLHSELNLSSLELGDSALYFCASSATSGAPGELFFGEGSRLTVL.